Shown below are 30 T cell receptor beta chains from a single sample sequenced in a study of blood T cell repertoires in COVID-19. This table comes from immunoSEQ multiplex PCR, and its TCRdb copy is limited to in-frame clones, with some not included. The data show roughly 140,000 clones, 80% to 85% seen once. Material for sequencing was peripheral blood. Receptors originate from a woman older than 75 with acute or convalescent COVID-19.

This chain joins TRBV7-2 and TRBJ2-7, with 8 bases matching TRBD2. This CDR3 region has 15 residues. The ends lost 5 bases at V and 7 bases at J; junction bases unmatched: 13. The V gene's germline CDR1 is SGHTA and CDR2 FQGNSA. The CDR3, as DNA: TGTGCCAGCAGCCGCGAAGGGCGGGGGGTCGGTGAGCAGTACTTC. This translates into CASSREGRGVGEQYF.

The chain links TRBV27 to TRBJ1-2, with TRBD1 identical over 10 bases. The CDR3 totals 18 residues. The germline V gene encodes CDR1 MNHEY and CDR2 SMNVEV (reference sequence). The J segment lost 2 bases and the V segment lost 4 bases, leaving 13 bases of the junction unmatched. The CDR3 DNA reads as TGTGCCAGCAGTTCTCCTTATCTCGGACAGGGGGGGAACTATGGCTACACCTTC. This gives the protein CASSSPYLGQGGNYGYTF.

This chain links TRBV18 with TRBJ2-3, with TRBD2 matching over 9 bases. The CDR3 spans 13 residues. Germline loops: CDR1 KGHSH, CDR2 LQKENI. V was pared by 3 bases and J by 6 bases, with 1 base of the junction left unmatched. DNA for the CDR3: TGTGCCAGCTCACCGACTAGCGGCGATACGCAGTATTTT. It specifies CASSPTSGDTQYF.

DNA of the CDR3: TGTGCCATCACTCCGGACAGGGGAATTCAGCCCCAGCATTTT. Its protein product is CAITPDRGIQPQHF. The rearrangement joins TRBV10-3 to TRBJ1-5, with TRBD1 identical over 9 bases. This CDR3 has 14 residues. Germline V gene sequence: CDR1 ENHRY, CDR2 SYGVKD. Trimming took 7 bases from V and 6 from J; bases not matched to a gene: 7.

The genes are TRBV2 and TRBJ1-3; no clear D. Trimming took off 6 bases at V and 0 bases at J, with 12 bases between the two ends. CDR1 is SNHLY and CDR2 is FYNNEI in the germline V gene. This CDR3 has 15 residues. The CDR3 coding sequence is TGTGCCAGCAGGGACTTCGCAGGCTCTGGAAACACCATATATTTT. Translating gives CASRDFAGSGNTIYF.

This chain joins TRBV2 and TRBJ1-3; 7 nucleotides match TRBD1. CDR1 is SNHLY and CDR2 is FYNNEI in the germline V gene. Trimming took 4 bases from V and 0 from J; bases not matched to a gene: 3. The CDR3 spans 15 residues. The CDR3 nucleotides read TGTGCCAGCAGTGGAGGGGACAGCTCTGGAAACACCATATATTTT. Encoded protein: CASSGGDSSGNTIYF.

V is TRBV19 and J is TRBJ2-1; 12 positions agree with TRBD2. The germline CDR1 and CDR2 sequences are LNHDA and SQIVND (reference sequence). The CDR3 contains 15 residues. Trimming took 3 bases from V and 5 from J; bases not matched to a gene: 2. The CDR3, as DNA: TGTGCCAGTAGTATGGGACTAGCGGGCGACAATGAGCAGTTCTTC. Translated, it gives CASSMGLAGDNEQFF.

This clone was seen more than once but under ten times. The chain combines TRBV6-4 with TRBJ2-2; TRBD2 might be the D (6 bases). CDR1 MRHNA and CDR2 SNTAGT come from the germline V gene. This CDR3 is 14 amino acids long. The V gene lost 2 bases and the J gene lost 6 bases, with 10 bases spanning the gap. The chain's CDR3 is CASSDGAGSGELFF. CDR3 DNA: TGTGCCAGCAGTGACGGGGCGGGGTCCGGGGAGCTGTTTTTT.

The chain couples TRBV28 to TRBJ1-4, with TRBD1 identical over 9 bases. V trimming: 4 bases; J trimming: 5 bases; junction bases outside the gene matches: 8. This CDR3 has 16 amino acids. Germline-derived CDR1 and CDR2 are MDHEN and SYDVKM. CDR3: CASSSPRQGGNEKLFF. The CDR3 coding sequence is TGTGCCAGCAGTTCCCCTCGACAGGGGGGGAATGAAAAACTGTTTTTT.

The gene calls are TRBV18 and TRBJ1-2; 8 bases fit TRBD1. This CDR3 comprises 14 residues. CDR1 and CDR2 (germline): KGHSH, LQKENI. V was pared by 3 bases and J by 4 bases, with 4 bases of the junction left unmatched. CDR3 protein: CASSPDRAGYGYTF. In DNA form, the CDR3 reads TGTGCCAGCTCACCGGACAGGGCGGGCTATGGCTACACCTTC.

The rearrangement links TRBV6-5 to TRBJ1-1; D gene uncertain. The germline CDR1 and CDR2 sequences are MNHEY and SVGAGI. Between the trimmed V and J ends, which lost 7 bases and 1 base, there was a span of 10 bases. The CDR3 loop spans 13 amino acids. In nucleotides, the CDR3 is TGTGCCAGCACCTACGATTGGAACACTGAAGCTTTCTTT. Protein: CASTYDWNTEAFF.

This chain uses TRBV6-5 with TRBJ1-2, with a tentative D call TRBD1 (5 bases). Trimming left V 8 bases short and J 0 bases short, with 13 bases between. CDR3 size: 14 residues. Germline CDR1 is MNHEY and CDR2 is SVGAGI. CDR3 loop: CASWFRQTNYGYTF. CDR3 bases: TGTGCCAGCTGGTTCAGACAGACTAACTATGGCTACACCTTC.

The V and J genes are TRBV20-1 and TRBJ2-5; TRBD2 matches at 9 bases. Germline CDR1 and CDR2: DFQATT and SNEGSKA (reference sequence). This CDR3 is built from 12 residues. The V and J ends lost 3 bases and 4 bases, in that order; junction bases with no gene match: 0. The CDR3: CSASSGRETQYF. The CDR3, as DNA: TGCAGTGCTAGTAGCGGGAGAGAGACCCAGTACTTC.

This clone was picked up one time. The chain has TRBV10-1 and TRBJ2-3; TRBD2 might be the D (6 bases). Between the trimmed V and J ends, which lost 6 bases and 3 bases, there was a span of 10 bases. This CDR3 spans 13 amino acids. Germline CDR1 reads WNHNN; CDR2 reads SYGVQD (reference sequence). CDR3: CASSRSGTDTQYF. CDR3 in DNA: TGCGCCAGCAGCAGGAGCGGGACAGATACGCAGTATTTT.

The chain recombines TRBV11-2 with TRBJ2-1; no reliable D call. CDR3 length: 15 amino acids. The germline V and J ends were trimmed by 2 bases and 10 bases, with 18 bases remaining between them. In germline, CDR1 is SGHAT, CDR2 FQNNGV. This chain's CDR3 is CASSLSPARSGEQFF. The DNA for the CDR3 is TGTGCCAGCAGCTTAAGCCCAGCCAGGTCAGGAGAGCAGTTCTTC.

V usage is TRBV15 and J usage is TRBJ2-1; 9 bases align to TRBD1. Germline loops: CDR1 LNHNV, CDR2 YYDKDF (reference sequence). Trimming at V came to 4 bases and at J to 6 bases, leaving 10 bases not matched to a gene. The CDR3 consists of 16 residues. The CDR3 reads CATSTARDRVRNEQFF. The CDR3 coding sequence is TGTGCCACCAGCACCGCGAGGGACAGGGTCCGCAATGAGCAGTTCTTC.

V and J are TRBV5-1 and TRBJ2-1; 11 bases align to TRBD2. V lost 0 bases to trimming and J lost 7 bases; unmatched junction nucleotides: 6. Germline CDR1 and CDR2: SGHRS and YFSETQ. There are 16 residues in the CDR3. CDR3 region: CASSLALAGGRNEQFF. The CDR3 DNA sequence: TGCGCCAGCAGCTTGGCCCTAGCGGGAGGTAGGAATGAGCAGTTCTTC.

The chain combines TRBV10-3 with TRBJ1-5, with D unresolved. V was clipped by 2 bases and J by 1 base, with 9 bases between them. Germline CDR1 reads ENHRY; CDR2 reads SYGVKD. The CDR3 is made up of 15 amino acids. The CDR3 reads CAISERRESNQPQHF. In nucleotides, the CDR3 is TGTGCCATCAGTGAGCGGAGGGAGAGCAATCAGCCCCAGCATTTT.

On this clone: Compared with germline, one end of the junction differs, possibly owing to a read error. The chain is built from TRBV4-1 and TRBJ2-5; 12 bases align to TRBD1. The CDR3 totals 16 residues. The germline V gene encodes CDR1 MGHRA and CDR2 YSYEKL. In DNA, the CDR3 is TGCGCCCGCAGCCGAAGGGGACAGGGGGCGGAAGAGACCCAGTACTTC. It encodes CARSRRGQGAEETQYF.

J is TRBJ1-6 and V is TRBV7-9; possibly TRBD1 for D (6 bases). Germline V CDR1 and CDR2: SEHNR, FQNEAQ (reference sequence). The CDR3 consists of 16 residues. V lost 2 bases to trimming and J lost 12 bases, with 20 bases between them. The CDR3 nucleotides read TGTGCCAGCAGCTTACTACAGGGATCGTTTCTTCGACCCCTCCACTTT. It is translated as CASSLLQGSFLRPLHF.

This sequence joins TRBV3-1 (or the pseudogene TRBV3-2) and TRBJ2-7, with 7 bases lining up with TRBD2. From germline, CDR1 is LGHDT and CDR2 YNNKEL (reference sequence). This CDR3 has 15 residues. V trimming: 4 bases; J trimming: 5 bases; junction bases outside the gene matches: 11. CDR3 in amino acids: CASSLDSGGGDEQYF. The CDR3 DNA reads TGTGCCAGCAGCCTTGACTCGGGGGGAGGCGACGAGCAGTACTTC.

The chain combines TRBV11-3 with TRBJ2-1; maybe TRBD1 (6 bases). Germline V gene lookup returns CDR1 SGHNT and CDR2 YENEEA. Trimming took 5 bases from V and 8 from J, leaving 19 bases between them. CDR3 size: 15 residues. CDR3 nucleotide sequence: TGTGCCAGCAGCCCGGGATCCCCGGACAGAGATGAGCAGTTCTTC. Translating gives CASSPGSPDRDEQFF.

This clone was recorded once. This chain joins TRBV4-2 and TRBJ2-1; a possible D gene is TRBD2 (5 bases). This CDR3 region has 17 residues. With 0 bases removed from V and 4 bases from J, the gap between germline ends came to 16 bases. CDR1 LGHNA and CDR2 YNFKEQ come from the germline V gene. The CDR3, as DNA: TGTGCCAGCAGCCAAGATCGGAGGCTAGCTCGGTACAATGAGCAGTTCTTC. The encoded protein is CASSQDRRLARYNEQFF.

The V gene is TRBV4-1, the J gene TRBJ2-5; weak D call: TRBD1 (5 bases). CDR3 length: 16 residues. In germline, CDR1 is MGHRA, CDR2 YSYEKL. The V and J ends lost 2 bases and 1 base respectively, with 14 bases between them. CDR3 sequence reads: CASSQRLTVPQETQYF. The DNA of the CDR3 is TGCGCCAGCAGCCAACGCTTGACAGTCCCCCAAGAGACCCAGTACTTC.

This chain joins TRBV27 and TRBJ2-7, with TRBD2 matching 7 bases. This CDR3 has 16 amino acids. With V trimmed by 4 bases and J by 0 bases, 9 bases remained unmatched. Germline V gene lookup returns CDR1 MNHEY and CDR2 SMNVEV (reference sequence). CDR3 nucleotides: TGTGCCAGCAGTTCCTCCCGGGGGGAGGCCTCCTACGAGCAGTACTTC. Translation: CASSSSRGEASYEQYF.

The chain combines TRBV20-1 with TRBJ2-7; D is unclear. Germline assignment: CDR1 DFQATT and CDR2 SNEGSKA (reference sequence). Trimming pared 6 bases from V and 7 bases from J, leaving 10 bases between. The CDR3 loop spans 10 amino acids. DNA for the CDR3: TGCAGTGCCACGCGTATAGAGCAGTACTTC. As protein: CSATRIEQYF.

The J gene is TRBJ1-2, the V gene TRBV28; D remains unclear. Germline lookup yields CDR1 MDHEN and CDR2 SYDVKM. CDR3 length: 15 amino acids. V lost 5 bases and J 7 bases, leaving 20 bases between the germline ends. CDR3 in DNA: TGTGCCAGCAGTCCGCGTATGAGGGCATCTGCTGGCTACACCTTC. Protein: CASSPRMRASAGYTF.

The CDR3 bases are TGTGCCAGCAGTTCCGGTCACACAGATACGCAGTATTTT. This gives the protein CASSSGHTDTQYF. This chain joins TRBV12-3 or TRBV12-4 and TRBJ2-3; D gene unclear. Trimming left V 4 bases short and J 2 bases short, with 7 bases between. This CDR3 region has 13 residues.

This clone was seen only a few times. V usage is TRBV24-1 and J usage is TRBJ2-3, with TRBD1 matching 7 bases. Germline values: CDR1 KGHDR, CDR2 SFDVKD. This CDR3 spans 16 amino acids. The J segment lost 0 bases and the V segment lost 5 bases, leaving 7 bases of the junction unmatched. CDR3 DNA: TGTGCCACCAGTGCGAACAGGGGAATAAGCACAGATACGCAGTATTTT. Residues: CATSANRGISTDTQYF.

J is TRBJ1-4 and V is TRBV7-2; 7 nucleotides agree with TRBD1. Trimming at V came to 2 bases and at J to 4 bases, leaving 1 base not matched to a gene. CDR1 is SGHTA, CDR2 FQGNSA, per germline. The CDR3 runs 14 residues. The CDR3 here is CASSLQGGNEKLFF. In DNA, the CDR3 is TGTGCCAGCAGCTTACAGGGGGGTAATGAAAAACTGTTTTTT.